This T cell receptor (beta chain) was recorded in a study of identifying expanded T cells in peripheral blood. Of note for this clone: The antigen is undetermined.

Study-wide results and caveats: Across healthy donors, higher total template counts meant significantly greater roughly 2-week count variance.

V dropped 1 base and J dropped 2 bases, with 4 bases sitting between them. The CDR3 has 13 residues. The germline V gene encodes CDR1 SEHNR and CDR2 FQNEAQ (reference sequence). The table came from immunoSEQ multiplex PCR; TCRdb's copy has only in-frame clones and leaves some out. The sample lists some 75,000 clones, 85% to 90% occurring once. Material: blood. The sequence came from a person aged 18-69 years in good health. The chain joins TRBV7-9 to TRBJ2-3; no reliable D call. CDR3 loop: CASSLGYTDTQYF. In nucleotides, the CDR3 is TGTGCCAGCAGCTTAGGGTACACAGATACGCAGTATTTT.